The clone carrying this TCR beta chain was observed many times. Antigen specificity is unknown. Germline V gives CDR1 MDHEN, CDR2 SYDVKM. The CDR3 consists of 15 residues. With V trimmed by 2 bases and J by 3 bases, 4 bases remained unmatched. Unique molecular identifiers were incorporated when the TCRbeta library was constructed. TCRdb redid the calling of the PCR reads with MiXCR, one entry per CDR3 protein. The sample lists just under 150,000 distinct CDR3 sequences, around 8.5% seen once, with around 18% in the top ten. The sample originates from a study of T-cell reconstitution after alpha-beta-depleted transplantation in children. Whole-study findings and limits: The high TCRbeta diversity at day 60 in some patients came from surviving recipient T cells and thymic progenitors. At the one-year point after transplant, T-cell counts and TCRbeta diversity were found to come mostly from T cells that had been newly produced. Reportedly, roughly two months post-transplant, alpha-beta T cells arose from several hundred expanded graft clones.

This clonotype originated in a female patient aged 2-10 years who had a stem cell transplant for congenital amegakaryocytic thrombocytopenia, so the T cells may come from the graft donor. The chain carries TRBV28 and TRBJ2-1, with 7 bases matching TRBD2. The sequencing here drew on PBMCs, mostly from graft donor cells, taken 180 days after TCRalphabeta/CD19-depleted stem cell transplant. The CDR3 here is CASSLGGSYYNEQFF. The CDR3 nucleotides read TGTGCCAGCAGTTTAGGCGGGAGTTACTACAATGAGCAGTTCTTC.